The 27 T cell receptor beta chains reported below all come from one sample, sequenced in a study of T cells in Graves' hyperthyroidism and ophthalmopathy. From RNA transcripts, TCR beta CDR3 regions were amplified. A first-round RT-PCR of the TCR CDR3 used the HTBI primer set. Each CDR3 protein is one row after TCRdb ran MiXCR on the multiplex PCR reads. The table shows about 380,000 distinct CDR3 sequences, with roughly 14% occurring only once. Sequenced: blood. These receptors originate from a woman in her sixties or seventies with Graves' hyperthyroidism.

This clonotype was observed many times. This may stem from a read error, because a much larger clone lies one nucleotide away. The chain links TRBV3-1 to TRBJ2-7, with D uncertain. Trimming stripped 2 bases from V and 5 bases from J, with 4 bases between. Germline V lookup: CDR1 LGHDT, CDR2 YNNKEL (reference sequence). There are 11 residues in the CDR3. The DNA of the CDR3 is TGTGCCAGCAGCCAAACCAACGAGCAGTACTTC. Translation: CASSQTNEQYF.

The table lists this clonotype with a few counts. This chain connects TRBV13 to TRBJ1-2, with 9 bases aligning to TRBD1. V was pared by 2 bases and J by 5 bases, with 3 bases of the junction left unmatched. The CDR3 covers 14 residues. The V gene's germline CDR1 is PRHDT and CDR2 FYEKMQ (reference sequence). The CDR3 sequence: CASSLTGGRYGYTF. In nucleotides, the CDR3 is TGTGCCAGCAGCTTAACAGGGGGCAGATATGGCTACACCTTC. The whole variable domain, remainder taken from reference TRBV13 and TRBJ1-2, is AAGVIQSPRHLIKEKRETATLKCYPIPRHDTVYWYQQGPGQDPQFLISFYEKMQSDKGSIPDRFSAQQFSDYHSELNMSSLELGDSALYFCASSLTGGRYGYTFGSGTRLTVV.

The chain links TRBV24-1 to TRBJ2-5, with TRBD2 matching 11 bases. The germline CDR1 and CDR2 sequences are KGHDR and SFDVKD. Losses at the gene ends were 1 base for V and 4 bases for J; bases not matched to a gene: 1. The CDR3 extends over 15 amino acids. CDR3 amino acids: CATSDFTSGRETQYF. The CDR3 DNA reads TGTGCCACCAGTGATTTTACTAGCGGGAGAGAGACCCAGTACTTC.

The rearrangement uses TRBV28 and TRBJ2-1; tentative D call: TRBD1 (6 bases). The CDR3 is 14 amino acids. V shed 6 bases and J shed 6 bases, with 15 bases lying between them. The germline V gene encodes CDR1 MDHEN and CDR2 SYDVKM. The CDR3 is CASRLAGQSNEQFF. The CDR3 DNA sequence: TGTGCCAGCAGACTCGCCGGACAGAGCAATGAGCAGTTCTTC.

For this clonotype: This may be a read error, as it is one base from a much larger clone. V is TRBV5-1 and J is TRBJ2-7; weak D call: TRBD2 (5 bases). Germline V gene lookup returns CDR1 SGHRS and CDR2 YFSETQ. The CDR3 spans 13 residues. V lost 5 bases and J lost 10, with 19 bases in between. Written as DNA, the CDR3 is TGCGCCAGCAGTCCGGGTCTTTTCGGGGATCAGTACTTC. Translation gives CASSPGLFGDQYF.

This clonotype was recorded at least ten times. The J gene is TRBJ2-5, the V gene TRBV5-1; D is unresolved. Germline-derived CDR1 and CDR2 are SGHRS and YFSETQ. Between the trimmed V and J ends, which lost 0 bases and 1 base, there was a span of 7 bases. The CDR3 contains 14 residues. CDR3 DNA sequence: TGCGCCAGCAGCTTGGCCAACAGCCAAGAGACCCAGTACTTC. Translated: CASSLANSQETQYF. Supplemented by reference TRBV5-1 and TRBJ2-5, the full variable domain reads KAGVTQTPRYLIKTRGQQVTLSCSPISGHRSVSWYQQTPGQGLQFLFEYFSETQRNKGNFPGRFSGRQFSNSRSEMNVSTLELGDSALYLCASSLANSQETQYFGPGTRLLVL.

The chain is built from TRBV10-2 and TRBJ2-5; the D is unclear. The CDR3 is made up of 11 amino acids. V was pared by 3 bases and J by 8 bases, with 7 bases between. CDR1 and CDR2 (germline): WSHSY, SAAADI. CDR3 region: CASSEGRTQYF. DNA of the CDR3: TGCGCCAGCAGTGAAGGCCGAACCCAGTACTTC.

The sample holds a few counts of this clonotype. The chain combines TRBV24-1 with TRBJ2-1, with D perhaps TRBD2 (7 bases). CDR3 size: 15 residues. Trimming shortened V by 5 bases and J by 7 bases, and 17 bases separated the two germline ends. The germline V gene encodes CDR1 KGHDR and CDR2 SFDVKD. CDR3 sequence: CATSGAGVGGNEQFF. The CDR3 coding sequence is TGTGCCACCAGTGGGGCGGGAGTAGGGGGGAATGAGCAGTTCTTC.

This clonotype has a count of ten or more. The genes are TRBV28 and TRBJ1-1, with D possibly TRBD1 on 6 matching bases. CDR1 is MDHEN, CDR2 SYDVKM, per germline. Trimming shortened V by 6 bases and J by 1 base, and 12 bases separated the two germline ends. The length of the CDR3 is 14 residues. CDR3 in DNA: TGTGCCAGCAGCTCCCTCAGGGGGAACACTGAAGCTTTCTTT. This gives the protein CASSSLRGNTEAFF.

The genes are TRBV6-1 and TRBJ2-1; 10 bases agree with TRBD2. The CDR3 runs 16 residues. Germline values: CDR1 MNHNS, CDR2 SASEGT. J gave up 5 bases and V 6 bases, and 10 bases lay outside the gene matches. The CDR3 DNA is TGTGCCAGCAGGAACCCTAGCGGGGGTCGGGACAATGAGCAGTTCTTC. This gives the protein CASRNPSGGRDNEQFF.

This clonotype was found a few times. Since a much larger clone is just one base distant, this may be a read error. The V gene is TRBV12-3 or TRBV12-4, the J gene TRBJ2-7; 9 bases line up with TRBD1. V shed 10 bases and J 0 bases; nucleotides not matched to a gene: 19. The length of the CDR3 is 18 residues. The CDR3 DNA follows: TGTGCCACCACAAGGGGAGACAGGGGGGAGGATGACTCCTACGAGCAGTACTTC. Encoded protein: CATTRGDRGEDDSYEQYF.

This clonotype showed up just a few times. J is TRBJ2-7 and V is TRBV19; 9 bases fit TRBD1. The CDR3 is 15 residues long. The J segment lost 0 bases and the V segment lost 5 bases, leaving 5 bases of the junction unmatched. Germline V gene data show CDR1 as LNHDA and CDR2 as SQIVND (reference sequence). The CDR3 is CASSPGQGSSYEQYF. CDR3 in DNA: TGTGCCAGTAGTCCGGGACAGGGAAGCTCCTACGAGCAGTACTTC.

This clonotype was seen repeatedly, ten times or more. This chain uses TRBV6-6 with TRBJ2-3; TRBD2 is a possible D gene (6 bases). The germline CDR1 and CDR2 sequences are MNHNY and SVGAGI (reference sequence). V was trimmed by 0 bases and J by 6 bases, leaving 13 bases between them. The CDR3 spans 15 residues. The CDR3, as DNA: TGTGCCAGCAGTTACTCCCGGGAGATTTCGGATACGCAGTATTTT. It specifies CASSYSREISDTQYF.

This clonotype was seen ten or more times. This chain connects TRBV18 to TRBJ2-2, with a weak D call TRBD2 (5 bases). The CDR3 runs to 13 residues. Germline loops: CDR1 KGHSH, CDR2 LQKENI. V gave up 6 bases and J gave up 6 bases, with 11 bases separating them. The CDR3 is CASSAQAAGELFF. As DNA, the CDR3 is TGTGCCAGCTCTGCCCAAGCGGCCGGGGAGCTGTTTTTT.

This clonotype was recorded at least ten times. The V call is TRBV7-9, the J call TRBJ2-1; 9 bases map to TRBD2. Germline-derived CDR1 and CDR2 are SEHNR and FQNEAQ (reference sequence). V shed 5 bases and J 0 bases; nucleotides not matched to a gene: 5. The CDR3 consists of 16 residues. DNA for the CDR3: TGTGCCAGCAGCCCGTATAGCGGGAGCTCCTACAATGAGCAGTTCTTC. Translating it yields CASSPYSGSSYNEQFF.

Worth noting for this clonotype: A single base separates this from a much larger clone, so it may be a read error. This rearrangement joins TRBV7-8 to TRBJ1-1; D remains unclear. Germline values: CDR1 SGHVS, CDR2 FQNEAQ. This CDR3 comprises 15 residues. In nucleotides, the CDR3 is TGTGCCAGCAGCTCTTCCCCCAGGAGCCACACTGAAACTTTCTTT. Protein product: CASSSSPRSHTETFF.

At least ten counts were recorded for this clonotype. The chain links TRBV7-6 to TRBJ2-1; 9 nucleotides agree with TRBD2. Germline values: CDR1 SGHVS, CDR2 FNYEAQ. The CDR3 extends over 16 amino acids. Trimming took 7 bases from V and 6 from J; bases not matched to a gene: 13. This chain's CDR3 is CASTVGAAGGVNEQFF. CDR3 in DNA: TGTGCCAGCACCGTAGGGGCGGCGGGAGGGGTCAATGAGCAGTTCTTC.

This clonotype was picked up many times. Here the CDR3 DNA reads TGCAGTGCTAGTAGCGGGGCTGATTCACCCCTCCACTTT. It is translated as CSASSGADSPLHF. The chain has TRBV20-1 and TRBJ1-6; D perhaps matches TRBD1 (5 bases). The germline gives CDR1 DFQATT, CDR2 SNEGSKA (reference sequence). The CDR3 length is 13 residues. Trimming took off 3 bases at V and 8 bases at J, with 11 bases between the two ends.

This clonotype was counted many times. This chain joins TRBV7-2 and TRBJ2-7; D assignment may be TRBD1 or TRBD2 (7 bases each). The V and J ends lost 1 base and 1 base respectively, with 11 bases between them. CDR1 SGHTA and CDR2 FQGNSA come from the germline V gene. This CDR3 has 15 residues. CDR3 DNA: TGTGCCAGCAGCTTAGTGCAGGGGGGGTCCTACGAGCAGTACTTC. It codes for CASSLVQGGSYEQYF. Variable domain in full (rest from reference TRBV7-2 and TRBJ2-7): GAGVSQSPSNKVTEKGKDVELRCDPISGHTALYWYRQSLGQGLEFLIYFQGNSAPDKSGLPSDRFSAERTGGSVSTLTIQRTQQEDSAVYLCASSLVQGGSYEQYFGPGTRLTVT.

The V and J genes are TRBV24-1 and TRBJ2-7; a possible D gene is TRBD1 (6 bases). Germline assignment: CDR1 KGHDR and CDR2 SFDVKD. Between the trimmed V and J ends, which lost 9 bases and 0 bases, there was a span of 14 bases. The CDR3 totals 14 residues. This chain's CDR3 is CATSSGTLSYEQYF. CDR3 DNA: TGTGCCACCTCATCCGGGACACTCTCCTACGAGCAGTACTTC.

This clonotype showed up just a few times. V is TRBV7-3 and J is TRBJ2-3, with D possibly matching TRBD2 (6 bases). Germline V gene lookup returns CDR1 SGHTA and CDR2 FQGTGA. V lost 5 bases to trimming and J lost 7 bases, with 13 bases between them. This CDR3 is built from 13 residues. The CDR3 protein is CASSGDGGNTQYF. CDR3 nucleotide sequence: TGTGCCAGCAGCGGGGACGGGGGAAATACGCAGTATTTT.

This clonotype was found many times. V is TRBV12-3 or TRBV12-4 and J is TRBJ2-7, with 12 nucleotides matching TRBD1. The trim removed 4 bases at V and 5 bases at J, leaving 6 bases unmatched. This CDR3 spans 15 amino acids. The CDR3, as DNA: TGTGCCAGCAGTTCCCCCGGGACAGGGGGCGACGAGCAGTACTTC. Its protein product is CASSSPGTGGDEQYF.

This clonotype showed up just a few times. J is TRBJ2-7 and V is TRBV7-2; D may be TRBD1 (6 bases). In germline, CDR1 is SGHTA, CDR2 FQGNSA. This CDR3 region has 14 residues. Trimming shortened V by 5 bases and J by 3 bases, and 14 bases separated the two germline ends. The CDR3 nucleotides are TGTGCCAGCAGCCCAACAGGGACAATCTACGAGCAGTACTTC. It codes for CASSPTGTIYEQYF.

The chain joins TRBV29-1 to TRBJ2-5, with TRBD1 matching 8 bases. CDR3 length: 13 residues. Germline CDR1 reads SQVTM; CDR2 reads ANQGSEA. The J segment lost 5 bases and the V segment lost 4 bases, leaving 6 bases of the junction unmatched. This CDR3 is CSVGGQGGETQYF. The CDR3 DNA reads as TGCAGCGTTGGCGGACAGGGTGGGGAGACCCAGTACTTC.

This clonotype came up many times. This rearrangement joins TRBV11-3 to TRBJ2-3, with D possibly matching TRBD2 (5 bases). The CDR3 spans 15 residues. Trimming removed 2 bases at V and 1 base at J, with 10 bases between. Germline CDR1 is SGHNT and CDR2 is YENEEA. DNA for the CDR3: TGTGCCAGCAGCTTAAGGAAGGAGGGCACAGATACGCAGTATTTT. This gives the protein CASSLRKEGTDTQYF.

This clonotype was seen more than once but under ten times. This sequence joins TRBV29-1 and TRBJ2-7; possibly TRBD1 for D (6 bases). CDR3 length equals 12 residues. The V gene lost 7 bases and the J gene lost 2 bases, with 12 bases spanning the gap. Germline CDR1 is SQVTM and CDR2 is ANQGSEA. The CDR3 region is CSAIQGTYEQYF. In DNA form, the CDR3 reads TGCAGCGCAATACAGGGTACCTACGAGCAGTACTTC.

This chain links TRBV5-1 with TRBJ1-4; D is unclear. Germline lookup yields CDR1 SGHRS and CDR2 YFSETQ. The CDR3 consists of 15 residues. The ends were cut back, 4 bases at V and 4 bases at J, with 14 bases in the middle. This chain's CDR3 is CASSLRTGYNEKLFF. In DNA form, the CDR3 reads TGCGCCAGCAGCCTTAGGACGGGATATAATGAAAAACTGTTTTTT. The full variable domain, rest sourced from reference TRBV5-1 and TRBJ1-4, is KAGVTQTPRYLIKTRGQQVTLSCSPISGHRSVSWYQQTPGQGLQFLFEYFSETQRNKGNFPGRFSGRQFSNSRSEMNVSTLELGDSALYLCASSLRTGYNEKLFFGSGTQLSVL.